This T cell receptor beta chain was captured by sequencing in a study of neoadjuvant anti-PD-1 for oral cavity cancer (dated by TCRdb to about 2021). In the study overall: Three to four biweekly doses of nivolumab at 3 mg/kg were mostly administered to patients before curative-intent surgical resection. Responders were defined as patients with complete response, partial response or stable disease by RECIST 1.1; non-responders were defined as patients with progression. Patients who did not progress were given a fourth nivolumab dose at about day 43 and had definitive surgical resection on days 50-56. There were more than nine patients in the parent correlative cohort, and the response rate was less than 40%.

The sample's time point label, in plain terms: before neoadjuvant nivolumab. None of the patients had received prior systemic or radiation treatment, and all were newly diagnosed with stage II-IVA oral cavity squamous cell carcinoma. The cohort was made up of patients with locally advanced, HPV-negative oral cavity squamous cell carcinoma. Peripheral blood mononuclear cells were analyzed directly, without maintenance or expansion in culture. The samples were obtained from a longitudinal correlative study of a single-arm phase II trial testing neoadjuvant nivolumab in oral cavity squamous cell carcinoma. Subject-matched pre- and post-treatment PBMCs and tumors from three responders and three non-responders underwent genomic DNA-based TCRbeta sequencing. Peripheral blood mononuclear cells were collected before nivolumab treatment and were collected again after treatment, at the time of surgery. The Maxwell RSC DNA from Cells kit was used to extract genomic DNA from PBMCs.

Overall results and qualifications from the work: A higher pretreatment blood Treg/Th17 ratio correlated with both higher pretreatment blood TCRbeta clonality and lower post-treatment tumor TCRbeta clonality. After neoadjuvant nivolumab, significantly higher T cell clonality (Gini index) was found within PBMCs in non-responders than in responders. Only three patients per response group were included in the TCR analyses, and the authors called for validation in larger cohorts.

PBMC libraries used mostly 480 ng of input genomic DNA for deep sequencing, with six replicates per sample. The immunoSEQ hsTCRbeta kit was used to prepare TCRbeta libraries, following the manufacturer's instructions. The completed libraries were mixed into a single pool at 3 nM, then sequenced with an Illumina NovaSeq 6000 S4 flow cell. Turning to the authors' computational methods: Raw data preprocessing and quality control were performed with the immunoSEQ Analyzer. The analysis was restricted to productive rearrangements, with each unique CDR3 amino acid sequence defining a clonotype. Repertoire clonality was estimated as the Gini-Simpson index, which was computed with the R package tcR. Gini indices were compared with Student's t test, and associations with tumor size change were assessed by Pearson correlation. The clones in this table, taken by TCRdb from immuneACCESS, are in-frame only. Not every clone is retained; where verified, under half of the shortfall comes from an unresolved V gene, and the cause of the rest is unknown. V, J and clone size reflect that table, while D and trimming were determined from the DNA. For this sample the table gives around 81,000 clones, of which under 85% were detected only once. The ten most abundant clones make up 3% to 3.5% of the sample.

On this clone: Its recognized antigen is unknown. Within one base of it there is no much larger clone, and no base qualities were kept.

CDR1 is given as SGHAT and CDR2 as FQNNGV, both from the germline V gene. Counted from cysteine to phenylalanine, this CDR3 has 14 amino acids. Of the read, only the CDR3 DNA is kept; its 42 bases are in frame from base 1. The trim is 5 bases for V and 2 bases for J, with a gap of 12 bases between the germline ends. The receptor was derived from a person between 40 and 79 years old with oral cavity squamous cell carcinoma. The sample in question was PBMCs, obtained before nivolumab (anti-PD-1) treatment. The chain is made from TRBV11-2 and TRBJ1-1; the D segment could be TRBD1, given 6 matching bases. The sequenced DNA is TGTGCCAGCAGCCCGGGGGCCGTTAACACTGAAGCTTTCTTT. This codes for CASSPGAVNTEAFF. With the portions outside the CDR3 filled from the reference TRBV11-2 and TRBJ1-1 genes, the complete variable region becomes EAGVAQSPRYKIIEKRQSVAFWCNPISGHATLYWYQQILGQGPKLLIQFQNNGVVDDSQLPKDRFSAERLKGVDSTLKIQPAKLEDSAVYLCASSPGAVNTEAFFGQGTRLTVV.